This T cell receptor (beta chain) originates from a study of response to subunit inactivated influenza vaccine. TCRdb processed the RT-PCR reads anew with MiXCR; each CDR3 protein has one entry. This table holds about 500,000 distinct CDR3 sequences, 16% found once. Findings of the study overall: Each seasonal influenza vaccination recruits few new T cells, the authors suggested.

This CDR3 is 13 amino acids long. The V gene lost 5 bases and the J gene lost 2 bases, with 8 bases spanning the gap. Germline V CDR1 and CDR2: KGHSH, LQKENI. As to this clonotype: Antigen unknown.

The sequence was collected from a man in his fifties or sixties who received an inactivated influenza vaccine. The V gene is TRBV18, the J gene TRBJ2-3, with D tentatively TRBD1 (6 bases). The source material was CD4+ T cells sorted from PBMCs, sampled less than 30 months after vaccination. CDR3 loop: CASSGQYTDTQYF. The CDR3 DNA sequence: TGTGCCAGCTCAGGACAGTACACAGATACGCAGTATTTT.